This T cell receptor (beta chain) was sequenced for a study of T-cell memory formation after mild COVID-19. The germline gives CDR1 LGHDT, CDR2 YNNKEL (reference sequence). The length of the CDR3 is 15 residues. V trimming: 4 bases; J trimming: 3 bases; junction bases outside the gene matches: 7. TCRdb called the 5' RACE reads again in MiXCR, with one record for every CDR3 protein. Of about 610,000 distinct CDR3 sequences detected, around 15% appear once; the ten largest clones hold about 8.1%. Notes on this clonotype: As yet, its antigen is unknown.

Whole-study results and caveats: Day 15 to 85 contractors were CD4/CD8 balanced; later expanders leaned CD4+. The SARS-CoV-2 specificity of second-wave clones reaching peak at day 37 remained unverified.

V usage is TRBV3-1 and J usage is TRBJ1-2; the match to TRBD1 covers 8 bases. The material sequenced was PBMCs or a T cell subset sorted from them (not recorded which). This receptor was obtained from an adult woman who had mild COVID-19 (a few samples of this study predate the infection). Cell type and time point are not known. CDR3 nucleotides: TGTGCCAGCAGCCCGTCCGGGACAGGAGACTATGGCTACACCTTC. Its protein product is CASSPSGTGDYGYTF. The entire variable domain, with the rest obtained from reference TRBV3-1 and TRBJ1-2, is as follows: DTAVSQTPKYLVTQMGNDKSIKCEQNLGHDTMYWYKQDSKKFLKIMFSYNNKELIINETVPNRFSPKSPDKAHLNLHINSLELGDSAVYFCASSPSGTGDYGYTFGSGTRLTVV.